This T cell receptor (beta chain) was captured by sequencing in a study of shared clonotypes between healthy human individuals. General study points: Represented genetic and exposure-history diversity was restricted by having few donors. Lower generation probabilities were found for non-shared clonotypes than for those shared by all four donors.

Several immunoSEQ 96-well plates shared each subset's DNA, each plate a replicate. Sequencing used immunoSEQ multiplex PCR; TCRdb keeps in-frame clones, though not all of them. The table records around 2,000,000 clones, roughly 94% of them present only once. From germline, CDR1 is SSHAT and CDR2 FNYEAQ (reference sequence). CDR3 size: 16 residues. Worth noting for this clone: As yet, its antigen is unknown. Its ends do not fully match the called genes, so a read error is possible.

The sequenced sample consisted of naive CD4+ T cells sorted from blood. Subset specified: CD45RA+ positively selected. The TCR sequence derives from a man younger than 30 in good health. The rearrangement uses TRBV7-7 and TRBJ2-3; D may correspond to TRBD1 or TRBD2 (5 bases each). Here the CDR3 reads CASSPGAAGPTDTQYF. The CDR3 DNA reads as TGTGCTAGCAGCCCCGGGGCAGCCGGTCCCACAGATACGCAGTATTTT.